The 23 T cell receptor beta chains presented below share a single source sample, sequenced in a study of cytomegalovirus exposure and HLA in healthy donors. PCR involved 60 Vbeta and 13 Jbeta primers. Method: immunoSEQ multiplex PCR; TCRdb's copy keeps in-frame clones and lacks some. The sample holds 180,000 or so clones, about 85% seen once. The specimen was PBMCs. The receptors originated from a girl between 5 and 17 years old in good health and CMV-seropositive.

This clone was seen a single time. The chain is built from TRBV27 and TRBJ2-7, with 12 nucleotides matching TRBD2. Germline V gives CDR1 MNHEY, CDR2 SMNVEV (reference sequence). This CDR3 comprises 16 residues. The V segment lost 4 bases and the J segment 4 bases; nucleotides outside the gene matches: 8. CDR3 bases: TGTGCCAGCAGTTCCTGGGCGACTAGCGGGAGTTACGAGCAGTACTTC. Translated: CASSSWATSGSYEQYF.

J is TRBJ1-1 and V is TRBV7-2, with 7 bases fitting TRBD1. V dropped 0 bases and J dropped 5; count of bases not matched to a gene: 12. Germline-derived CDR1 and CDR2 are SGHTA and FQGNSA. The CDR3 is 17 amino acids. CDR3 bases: TGTGCCAGCAGCTTAGCAGGAGCAGGACAGGTTAGGACTGAAGCTTTCTTT. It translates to CASSLAGAGQVRTEAFF.

CDR3 sequence: CASSLEARTGELFF. DNA of the CDR3: TGTGCCAGCAGCTTAGAGGCTCGCACCGGGGAGCTGTTTTTT. The chain couples TRBV11-3 to TRBJ2-2; D not certain. The CDR3 totals 14 residues. The V end lost 0 bases, the J end lost 4 bases, and 6 bases lay between the germline ends. The germline gives CDR1 SGHNT, CDR2 YENEEA.

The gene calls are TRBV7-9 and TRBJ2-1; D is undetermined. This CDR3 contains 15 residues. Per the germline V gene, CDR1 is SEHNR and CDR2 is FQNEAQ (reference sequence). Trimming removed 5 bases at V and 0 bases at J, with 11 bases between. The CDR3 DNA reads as TGTGCCAGCAGCCACAGTAAGAGCTCCTACAATGAGCAGTTCTTC. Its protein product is CASSHSKSSYNEQFF.

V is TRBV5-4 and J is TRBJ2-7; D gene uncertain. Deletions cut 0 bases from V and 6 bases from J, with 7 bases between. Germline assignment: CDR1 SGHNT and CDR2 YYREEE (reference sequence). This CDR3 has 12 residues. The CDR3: CASSLESVEQYF. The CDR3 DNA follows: TGTGCCAGCAGCTTGGAATCCGTCGAGCAGTACTTC.

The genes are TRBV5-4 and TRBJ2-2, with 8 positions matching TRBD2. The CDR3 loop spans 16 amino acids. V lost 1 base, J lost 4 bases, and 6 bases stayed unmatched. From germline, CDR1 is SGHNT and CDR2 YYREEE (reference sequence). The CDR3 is CASSLKSGSLTGELFF. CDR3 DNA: TGTGCCAGCAGCTTGAAAAGCGGGAGCCTCACCGGGGAGCTGTTTTTT.

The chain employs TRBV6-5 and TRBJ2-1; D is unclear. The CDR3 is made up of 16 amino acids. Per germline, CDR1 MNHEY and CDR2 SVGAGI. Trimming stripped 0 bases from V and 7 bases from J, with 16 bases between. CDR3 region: CASSYSRPPTQNEQFF. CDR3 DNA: TGTGCCAGCAGTTACTCGAGGCCTCCTACCCAAAATGAGCAGTTCTTC.

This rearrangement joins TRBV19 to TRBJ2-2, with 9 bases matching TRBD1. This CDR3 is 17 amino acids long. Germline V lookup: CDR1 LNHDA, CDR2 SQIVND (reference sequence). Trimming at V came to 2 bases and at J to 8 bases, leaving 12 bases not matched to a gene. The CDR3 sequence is CASSILQGAAPLGELFF. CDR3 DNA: TGTGCCAGTAGTATACTACAGGGGGCTGCCCCCCTGGGGGAGCTGTTTTTT.

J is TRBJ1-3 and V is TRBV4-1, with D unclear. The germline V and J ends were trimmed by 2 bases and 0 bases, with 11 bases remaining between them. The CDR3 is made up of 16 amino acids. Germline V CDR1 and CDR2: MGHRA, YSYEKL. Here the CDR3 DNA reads TGCGCCAGCAGCCAATTTCCCGGGAGCTCTGGAAACACCATATATTTT. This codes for CASSQFPGSSGNTIYF.

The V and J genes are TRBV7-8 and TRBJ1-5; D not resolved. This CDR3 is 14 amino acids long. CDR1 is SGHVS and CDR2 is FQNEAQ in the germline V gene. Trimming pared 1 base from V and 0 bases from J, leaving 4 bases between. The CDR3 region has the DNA TGTGCCAGCAGCTTAGTAGTTAGCAATCAGCCCCAGCATTTT. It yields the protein CASSLVVSNQPQHF. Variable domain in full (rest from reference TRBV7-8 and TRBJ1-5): GAGVSQSPRYKVAKRGQDVALRCDPISGHVSLFWYQQALGQGPEFLTYFQNEAQLDKSGLPSDRFFAERPEGSVSTLKIQRTQQEDSAVYLCASSLVVSNQPQHFGDGTRLSIL.

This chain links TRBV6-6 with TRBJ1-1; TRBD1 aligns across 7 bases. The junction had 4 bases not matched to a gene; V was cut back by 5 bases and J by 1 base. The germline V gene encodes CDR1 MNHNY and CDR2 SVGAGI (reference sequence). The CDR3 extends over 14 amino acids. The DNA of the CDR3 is TGTGCCAGCAGTCGACAGGGACAGAACACTGAAGCTTTCTTT. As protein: CASSRQGQNTEAFF.

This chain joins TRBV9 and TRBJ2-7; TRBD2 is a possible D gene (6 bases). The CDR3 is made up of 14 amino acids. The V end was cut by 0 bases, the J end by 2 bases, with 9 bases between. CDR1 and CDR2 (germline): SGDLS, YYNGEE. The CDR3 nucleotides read TGTGCCAGCAGCGTAGACGGGGGAGCCTACGAGCAGTACTTC. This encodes CASSVDGGAYEQYF.

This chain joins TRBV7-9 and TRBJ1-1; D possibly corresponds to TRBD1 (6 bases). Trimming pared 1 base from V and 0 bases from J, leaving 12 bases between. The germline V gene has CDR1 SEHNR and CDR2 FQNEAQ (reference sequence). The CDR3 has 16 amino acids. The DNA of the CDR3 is TGTGCCAGCAGCTTAGAACAGGGTCTTTTGAACACTGAAGCTTTCTTT. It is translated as CASSLEQGLLNTEAFF.

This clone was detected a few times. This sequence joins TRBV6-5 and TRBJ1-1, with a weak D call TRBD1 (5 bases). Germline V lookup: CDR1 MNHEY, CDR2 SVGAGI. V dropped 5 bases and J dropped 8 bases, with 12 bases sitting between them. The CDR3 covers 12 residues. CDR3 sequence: CASSPTHREAFF. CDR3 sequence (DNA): TGTGCCAGCAGTCCCACACACAGGGAAGCTTTCTTT.

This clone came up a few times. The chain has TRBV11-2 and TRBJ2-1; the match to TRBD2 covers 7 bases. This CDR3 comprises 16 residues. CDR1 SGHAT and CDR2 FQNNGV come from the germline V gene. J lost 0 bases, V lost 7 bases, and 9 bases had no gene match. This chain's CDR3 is CASIGRRSPSYNEQFF. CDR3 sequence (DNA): TGTGCCAGCATCGGGAGGAGGAGCCCCTCCTACAATGAGCAGTTCTTC. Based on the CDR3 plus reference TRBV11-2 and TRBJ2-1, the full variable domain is EAGVAQSPRYKIIEKRQSVAFWCNPISGHATLYWYQQILGQGPKLLIQFQNNGVVDDSQLPKDRFSAERLKGVDSTLKIQPAKLEDSAVYLCASIGRRSPSYNEQFFGPGTRLTVL.

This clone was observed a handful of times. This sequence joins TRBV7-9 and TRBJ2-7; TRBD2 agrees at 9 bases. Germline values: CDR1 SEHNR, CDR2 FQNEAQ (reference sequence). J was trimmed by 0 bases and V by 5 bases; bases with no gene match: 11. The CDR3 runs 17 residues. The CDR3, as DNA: TGTGCCAGCAGCCGTGGGGTTAGTAGCGGGAGCTCCTACGAGCAGTACTTC. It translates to CASSRGVSSGSSYEQYF.

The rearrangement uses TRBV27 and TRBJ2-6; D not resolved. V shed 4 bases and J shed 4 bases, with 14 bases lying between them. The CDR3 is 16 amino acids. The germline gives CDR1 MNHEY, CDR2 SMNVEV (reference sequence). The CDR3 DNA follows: TGTGCCAGCAGTTCCTCCCCCCCACAGGGGGCCAACGTCCTGACTTTC. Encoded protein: CASSSSPPQGANVLTF.

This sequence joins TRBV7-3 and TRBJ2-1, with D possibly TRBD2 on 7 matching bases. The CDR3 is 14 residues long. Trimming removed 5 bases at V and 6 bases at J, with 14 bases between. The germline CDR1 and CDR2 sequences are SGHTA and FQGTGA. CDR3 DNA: TGTGCCAGCAGCGTCGGAGGGGGGGGCAATGAGCAGTTCTTC. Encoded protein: CASSVGGGGNEQFF. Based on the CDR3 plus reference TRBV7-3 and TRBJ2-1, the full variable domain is GAGVSQTPSNKVTEKGKYVELRCDPISGHTALYWYRQSLGQGPEFLIYFQGTGAADDSGLPNDRFFAVRPEGSVSTLKIQRTERGDSAVYLCASSVGGGGNEQFFGPGTRLTVL.

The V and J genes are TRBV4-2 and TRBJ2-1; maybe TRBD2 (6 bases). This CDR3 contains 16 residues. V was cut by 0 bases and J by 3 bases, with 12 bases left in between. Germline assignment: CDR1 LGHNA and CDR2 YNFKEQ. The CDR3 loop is CASSQDPGADYNEQFF. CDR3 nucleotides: TGTGCCAGCAGCCAAGATCCGGGAGCAGACTACAATGAGCAGTTCTTC.

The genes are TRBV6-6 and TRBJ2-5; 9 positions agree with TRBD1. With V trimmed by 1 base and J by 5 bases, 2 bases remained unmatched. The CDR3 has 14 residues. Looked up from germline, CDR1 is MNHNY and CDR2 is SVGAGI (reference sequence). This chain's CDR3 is CASSYYDRGETQYF. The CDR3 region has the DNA TGTGCCAGCAGTTACTACGACAGGGGGGAGACCCAGTACTTC.

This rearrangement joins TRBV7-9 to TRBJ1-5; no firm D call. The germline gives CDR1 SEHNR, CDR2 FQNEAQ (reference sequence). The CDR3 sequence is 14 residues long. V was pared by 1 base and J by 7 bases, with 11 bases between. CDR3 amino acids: CASSLDAGTQPQHF. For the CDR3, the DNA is TGTGCCAGCAGCTTAGATGCGGGTACACAGCCCCAGCATTTT.

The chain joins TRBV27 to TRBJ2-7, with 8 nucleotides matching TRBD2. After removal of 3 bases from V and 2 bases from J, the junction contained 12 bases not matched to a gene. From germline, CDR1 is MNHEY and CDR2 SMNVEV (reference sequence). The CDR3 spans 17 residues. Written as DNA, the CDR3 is TGTGCCAGCAGTTTGGTCACCCCAAGCGGGAGTCCCTACGAGCAGTACTTC. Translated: CASSLVTPSGSPYEQYF.

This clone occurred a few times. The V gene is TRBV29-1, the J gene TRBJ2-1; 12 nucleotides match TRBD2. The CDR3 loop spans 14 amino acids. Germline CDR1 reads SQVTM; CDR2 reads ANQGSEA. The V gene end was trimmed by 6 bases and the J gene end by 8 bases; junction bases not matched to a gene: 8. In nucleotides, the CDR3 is TGCAGCGTGGAACTAGCGGGAGGATCGGATGAGCAGTTCTTC. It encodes CSVELAGGSDEQFF.